This TCR beta chain originates from a study of T cells expressing NK-cell markers. The study's findings and limits: Over 5 donors carried dominant NKG2C+ clonotypes that made up roughly 1.0-7.0% of their CD8+ T cells.

This CDR3 contains 16 residues. TCRdb reprocessed the 5' RACE reads and reports one entry per CDR3 protein, with no DNA. Its table lists hundreds of thousands of distinct CDR3 sequences. About this clonotype itself: What it binds is not known.

The chain uses TRBV12-3 or TRBV12-4 and TRBJ2-7; checking the TCRdb D call of TRBD1 is not possible without DNA. The origin of this receptor is a woman between 18 and 70 years old in good health. What was sequenced was blood T cells: a sorted CD56 or NKG2C T cell subset, CD4+ or CD8+ T cells, or bulk PBMC T cells (not recorded which). CDR3 loop: CASSLGRGASSYEQYF.